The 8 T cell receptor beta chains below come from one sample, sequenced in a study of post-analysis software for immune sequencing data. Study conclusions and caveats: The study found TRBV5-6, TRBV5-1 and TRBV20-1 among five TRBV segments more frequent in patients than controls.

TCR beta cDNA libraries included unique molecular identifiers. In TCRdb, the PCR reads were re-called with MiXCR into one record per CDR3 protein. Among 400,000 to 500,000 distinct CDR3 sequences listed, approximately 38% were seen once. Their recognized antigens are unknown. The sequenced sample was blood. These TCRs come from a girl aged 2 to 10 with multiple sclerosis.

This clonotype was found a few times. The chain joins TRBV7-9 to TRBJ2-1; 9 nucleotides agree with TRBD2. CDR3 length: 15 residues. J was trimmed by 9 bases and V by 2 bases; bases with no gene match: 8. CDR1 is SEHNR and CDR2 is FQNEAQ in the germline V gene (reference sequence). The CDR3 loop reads CASSLLAGGIGEQFF. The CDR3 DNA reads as TGTGCCAGCAGCTTACTGGCGGGAGGGATAGGTGAGCAGTTCTTC.

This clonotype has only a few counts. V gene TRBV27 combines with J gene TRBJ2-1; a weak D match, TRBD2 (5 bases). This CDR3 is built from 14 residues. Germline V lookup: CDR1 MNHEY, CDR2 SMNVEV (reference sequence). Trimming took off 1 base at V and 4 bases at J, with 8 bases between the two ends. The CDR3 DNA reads TGTGCCAGCAGTTTATACCGGGGTTACAATGAGCAGTTCTTC. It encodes CASSLYRGYNEQFF.

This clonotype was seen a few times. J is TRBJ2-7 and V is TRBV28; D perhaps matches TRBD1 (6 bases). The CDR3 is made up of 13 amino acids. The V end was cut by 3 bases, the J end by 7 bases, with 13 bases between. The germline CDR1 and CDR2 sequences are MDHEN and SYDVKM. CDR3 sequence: CASSFGQLLEQYF. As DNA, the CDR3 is TGTGCCAGCAGTTTTGGACAGCTTCTAGAGCAGTACTTC.

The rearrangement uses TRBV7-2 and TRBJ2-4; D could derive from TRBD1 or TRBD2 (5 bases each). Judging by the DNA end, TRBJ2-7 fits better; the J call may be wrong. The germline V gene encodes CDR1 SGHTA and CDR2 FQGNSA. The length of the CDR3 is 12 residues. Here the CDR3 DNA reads TGTGCCAGCAGCCCCGGGGCTAGCGAGCAGTACTTC. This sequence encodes CASSPGASEQYF.

CDR3 sequence reads: CASSFGTGGNQPQHF. CDR3 nucleotides: TGTGCCAGCAGTTTTGGGACAGGGGGCAATCAGCCCCAGCATTTT. The chain uses TRBV28 and TRBJ1-5; 10 bases match TRBD1. The germline CDR1 and CDR2 sequences are MDHEN and SYDVKM. V shed 3 bases, J shed 2 bases, and the junction held 1 base outside the gene matches. This CDR3 spans 15 amino acids.

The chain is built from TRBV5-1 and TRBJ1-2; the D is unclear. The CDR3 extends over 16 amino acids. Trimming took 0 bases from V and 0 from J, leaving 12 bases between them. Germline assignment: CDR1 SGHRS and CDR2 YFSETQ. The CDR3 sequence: CASSLAPTETNYGYTF. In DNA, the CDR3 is TGCGCCAGCAGCTTGGCCCCGACGGAAACTAACTATGGCTACACCTTC. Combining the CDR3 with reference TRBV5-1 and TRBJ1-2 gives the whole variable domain KAGVTQTPRYLIKTRGQQVTLSCSPISGHRSVSWYQQTPGQGLQFLFEYFSETQRNKGNFPGRFSGRQFSNSRSEMNVSTLELGDSALYLCASSLAPTETNYGYTFGSGTRLTVV.

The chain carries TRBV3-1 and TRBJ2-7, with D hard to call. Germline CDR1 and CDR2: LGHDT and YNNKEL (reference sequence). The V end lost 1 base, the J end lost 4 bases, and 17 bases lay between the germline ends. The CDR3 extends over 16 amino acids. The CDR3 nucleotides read TGTGCCAGCAGCCAAGGGGAAGTGGACCCCCCTTACGAGCAGTACTTC. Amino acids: CASSQGEVDPPYEQYF.

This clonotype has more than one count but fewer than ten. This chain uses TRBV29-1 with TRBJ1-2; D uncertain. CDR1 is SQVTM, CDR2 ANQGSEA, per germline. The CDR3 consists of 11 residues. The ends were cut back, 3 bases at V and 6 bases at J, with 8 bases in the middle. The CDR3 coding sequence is TGCAGCGTTGATAATGGTAATGGCTACACCTTC. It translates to CSVDNGNGYTF.